This TCR beta chain was profiled in a study of radiotherapy plus CTLA-4 blockade in lung cancer. As for the study in general: Among all patients, about 19% showed objective responses, while about 31% had disease control. Study-wide findings and caveats: Researchers report tumor-derived TCR clones expanding in blood after radiotherapy plus ipilimumab. Early blood T cell clone dynamics reportedly forecast response best, with interferon-beta.

Losses at the gene ends were 1 base for V and 6 bases for J; bases not matched to a gene: 6. Germline values: CDR1 SGHVS, CDR2 FQNEAQ. The CDR3 spans 15 residues. Details on this clone: Its antigen remains unidentified.

Method: immunoSEQ multiplex PCR; TCRdb's copy keeps in-frame clones and lacks some. This table has about 38,000 clones, around 79% appearing once. Treatment of patients with chemo-refractory metastatic non-small-cell lung cancer consisted of focal radiation plus CTLA-4 blockade with ipilimumab. This chain uses TRBV7-8 with TRBJ1-2; 9 bases fit TRBD1. Source: peripheral blood, taken from a patient treated with radiotherapy plus ipilimumab. The sequence came from a human donor with non-small cell lung cancer who had stable disease on radiotherapy plus ipilimumab. The CDR3 DNA reads TGTGCCAGCAGCTTAGGAGTACAGGGGGCCCATGGCTACACCTTC. This encodes CASSLGVQGAHGYTF. The variable domain in full, completed from reference TRBV7-8 and TRBJ1-2, reads GAGVSQSPRYKVAKRGQDVALRCDPISGHVSLFWYQQALGQGPEFLTYFQNEAQLDKSGLPSDRFFAERPEGSVSTLKIQRTQQEDSAVYLCASSLGVQGAHGYTFGSGTRLTVV.